The sequence of this T cell receptor (beta chain) was determined in a study of response to subunit inactivated influenza vaccine (dated by TCRdb to between 2017 and 2018). A note on the overall study: Deep quantitative T cell receptor repertoire profiling was used in the study to track responses to a trivalent subunit inactivated influenza vaccine. Study-wide findings and limitations: It was suggested by the authors that each seasonal influenza vaccination may recruit only a limited number of new T cells.

Concerning this clonotype itself: Its antigen specificity is not known. The sample holds no much larger clone one base away, and base qualities are not on file.

Explained via the paper, the time point label denotes: around 47 days after influenza vaccine administration. CDR3 length: 14 amino acids, cysteine to phenylalanine. The entry retains the CDR3 DNA only, 42 bases that are in frame from base 1. The germline V gene encodes CDR1 MGHDK and CDR2 SYGVNS. V lost 0 bases and J lost 7 bases; the stretch between them is 12 bases long. Libraries were prepared through RT-PCR. TCRdb records Illumina HiSeq 2500 as the sequencer. TCRdb passed the public sequencing reads through fastp at Q25 and MiXCR, retaining productive beta sequences. Here each entry gathers all rows of one CDR3 protein and keeps the most common genes and DNA. A total of 540,000 or so distinct CDR3 sequences appear in this sample, approximately 12% of them only once. The leading ten clones occupy roughly 13% of the sample.

Source: PBMCs from blood, taken roughly 47 days after vaccination. The sequence is built from TRBV25-1 and TRBJ2-5; the D gene cannot be resolved reliably. The clonotype was recovered from a man aged 50-60 years who received an inactivated influenza vaccine. Donor details come from another sample of the same person, matched by shared clones. The CDR3 protein: CASSEYGDLRTQYF. The nucleotide sequence is given as TGTGCCAGCAGTGAATATGGCGACCTGCGGACCCAGTACTTC.